Described below is a single T cell receptor (beta chain) sequence and its context. The antigen this receptor binds is unknown. Other DNA sequences in this specimen translate into the identical CDR3. Library creation used the immunoSEQ multiplex PCR assay. The multiplex PCR relied on a mix of 60 forward primers for TCR Vbeta segments and 13 reverse primers for TCR Jbeta segments. The CDR3 region of rearranged TCR beta genes was amplified from genomic DNA by a multiplex PCR assay. The amplified TCR beta libraries were sequenced on the Illumina HiSeq System as 87-base-pair reads. Turning to the authors' computational methods: A later analysis counted about 80 million unique TCR beta chains across the 666 repertoires, and some 12 million of these chains were shared by at least two donors. To remove PCR and sequencing errors, raw reads were error-corrected and collapsed into unique sequences using a nearest-neighbor algorithm that merged closely related sequences. Alignment of CDR3 sequences to IMGT reference sequences was used to assign V, D and J gene segments. Each retained sequence needed at least a six-nucleotide match to both a V gene segment and a J gene segment. A rearrangement counted as productive if the CDR3 had no stop codons and remained in frame with V and J, and every other rearrangement counted as non-productive. Following IMGT convention, CDR3 was defined as the stretch from the second conserved V-encoded cysteine to the conserved J-encoded phenylalanine. The earlier analysis of about 570 of the donors excluded any sequence lacking an unambiguous match to a single V gene segment. An earlier analysis of around 600 of the donors classified V segments as functional when productive rearrangements were above 56.7% and as segregating when the standard deviation between donors was above 5%. A statistical classification framework was built to diagnose cytomegalovirus status from the catalog of TCR beta chain sequences. In a later analysis, TCR nucleotide sequences were compared against IMGT/GENE-DB human TR gene sequences so that V and J genes could be assigned. A later analysis assigned CDR3 sequences and most-parsimonious VDJ recombination scenarios with the TCRdist pipeline. A later analysis defined each TCR beta chain by its CDR3 amino acid sequence plus V-gene family, and excluded reads lacking a unique V-gene family. In a later analysis, 450 to 600 highly shared, low-generation-probability nucleotide sequences were removed to address suspected cross-contamination and a sequencing artifact. For each public chain, a later analysis derived a clonal expansion index from normalized ranks of inferred template counts within each repertoire. In a later analysis, generation probabilities were computed using a VDJ recombination model fitted to out-of-frame rearrangements, and the results were checked against IGoR. A later analysis scored TCR-TCR, TCR-HLA and TCR-CMV co-occurrence with hypergeometric tests, applying a repertoire-size bias correction to TCR pairs. In a later analysis, false discovery rates were estimated by permuting HLA or CMV assignments 20 times. A later analysis grouped co-occurring TCRs with DBSCAN, adding TCRdist sequence similarity when clustering within HLA-allele-positive subsets. For co-occurrence clustering, repertoires with fewer than 30,000 or more than 120,000 public chains were excluded, along with a handful of repertoires with anomalous nucleotide sharing. The table was pulled from immuneACCESS by TCRdb, which kept in-frame rearrangements only. Such tables lose some clones; where checked, under half of the loss comes from unresolved V genes, and the rest has no known cause. V and J calls and clone size are as listed in that table; D and trimming were resolved from the DNA. The sample table gives more than 100,000 clones. The biggest ten clones account for around 1.5% of the sample.

The CDR3, cysteine through phenylalanine, is 14 amino acids long. Only CDR3 DNA remains: 42 bases, in frame from the first base. CDR1 and CDR2 are read off the germline V gene as KGHSH and LQKENI. Trimming accounts for 3 bases at V and 3 bases at J, while the number of junction bases matched to no gene is 0. This sample was included in a study of cytomegalovirus exposure and HLA in healthy donors (dated by TCRdb to about 2017). Some background on the complete study: According to an earlier analysis of a few hundred of the donors, about 179 million T cells yielded roughly 110 million unique TCR beta sequences and about 280 Gb of sequence data. In the later analysis, no new phenotypic data were used to find candidate immune exposures; instead, reliance was placed on TCR beta sequences and their occurrence across donors. HLA typing covered class I and class II loci at four-digit resolution. Besides the first cohort of more than 650 subjects, a separate validation cohort made up of 120 different subjects was used. A later analysis re-examined previously published TCR beta repertoires from more than 600 donors and added high-resolution HLA genotyping to investigate patterns of TCR occurrence. The number of typed donors differed by locus: about 620-630 for A, B, C, DRB1 and DQB1; approximately 540 for DQA1; around 580 for DPA1; and some 430 for DPB1. To predict cytomegalovirus infection status, the study brought together high-throughput TCR immunosequencing, statistical association of individual TCRs with disease status, and machine learning. Several DR-DQ haplotypes were handled as single units for association and clustering, since linkage in the cohort was strong. An earlier analysis of approximately 640 of the donors applied high-throughput TCR beta sequencing to assess whether each TCR beta V gene segment acted as functional or pseudogenic. The study was designed to test whether signatures of past pathogen exposure could be identified by cataloging public T cell receptors. A later genetic analysis used genome-wide SNP genotypes for about 60% of the roughly 670 donors, treating that subset as a discovery cohort. All discovery cohort repertoires had been generated on a single sequencing platform. Of the roughly 400 genotyped donors, about 80% fell in the genetic ancestry cluster associated with self-reported Caucasian donors. The study profiled the T cell repertoires of approximately 700 subjects by immunosequencing and related them to cytomegalovirus serostatus. An early release covering more than 500 HLA-typed donors comprised about 290 gigabases of sequencing data and tens of millions of unique TCR sequences. Donor age, sex, ethnicity and CMV serostatus were compiled alongside the repertoire data. Among around 400 genotyped donors of the cohort, an average of about 240,000 unique TCR beta nucleotide sequences were sequenced per donor, roughly a sixth of them non-productive.

The cohort consisted of hundreds of healthy bone marrow donors. At the time of sampling, every cohort member was nominally healthy, though immune exposures that went unrecorded were likely present. The donor was CMV seronegative and was included in the group of a few hundred seronegative cohort members. Every donor gave a peripheral blood sample, and the peripheral blood mononuclear cells from that sample were used for TCR beta sequencing. The Qiagen DNeasy Blood Extraction Kit was used to extract genomic DNA from the blood cell samples. Study-wide conclusions, independent of this receptor: Cytomegalovirus status was reported to be diagnosed by the classifier with high specificity and sensitivity in both the original and validation cohorts. According to a later analysis, TCR association rates differed among HLA loci, with DRB1 alleles showing the most associated TCRs and HLA-C alleles showing the fewest. Immune exposure information for the cohort was limited to CMV serostatus. In an earlier analysis of roughly 500 of the donors, most TCR beta V segments appeared in productive rearrangements about 90% or about 30% of the time, broadly matching IMGT annotations. A further reported finding was that TCR beta sequences accurately predicted the HLA-A and HLA-B alleles for most subjects in the first cohort. While some public TCRs were present in many individuals, most TCR sequences turned up only very rarely across donors. A cluster of highly shared sequence variants was judged likely to be a technical artifact of the sequencing pipeline. The authors suggested that the approach could potentially be extended to other disease states and immunological phenotypes. Only TCR beta chains were sequenced in this cohort, and the absence of alpha or paired-chain data limited detectable features. In the study, 150 to 200 TCR beta chains were listed as associated with cytomegalovirus. In vitro tests confirmed that a few of the cytomegalovirus-associated TCR beta chains recognize cytomegalovirus antigens. A later analysis found that most CMV-associated TCR beta chains appeared HLA-restricted, with HLA associations seemingly driven largely by CMV exposure. Because HLA typing was missing for some donors at each locus, association tests included only the typed subset. Because counts were too low, 15 to 20 rarely observed V segments, including chromosome 9 orphons, were left out of the earlier analysis of a few hundred of the donors. A later analysis associated around 16,000 TCR beta sequences with specific HLA alleles at a false discovery rate of 0.05. Some IMGT-functional V segments, including TRBV6-2 and TRBV6-3, could not be told apart with the 87-base-pair reads, so those segments were excluded. Correlated functional status among segregating V segments might be attributable to linkage disequilibrium, but an unknown experimental factor could not be ruled out. Several of the top co-occurrence clusters appeared to be linked to parvovirus B19, influenza, CMV and Epstein-Barr virus, according to a later analysis. According to a later genetic analysis, donors in an Asian-associated ancestry cluster had fewer N-insertions in productive TCRs than the approximately 650-donor mean. Strong co-occurrence of HLA alleles, especially DR and DQ, made assigning TCR associations to individual alleles difficult. An association between a missense DCLRE1C variant and V-gene and J-gene trimming of TCR beta chains was found in a later genetic analysis and replicated in an independent cohort. Roughly uniform sequencing depth across donors was assumed in presence/absence analyses, although this assumption may not hold. In a later analysis, HLA-associated TCR beta chains showed more clonal expansion and lower generation probabilities than non-associated chains that were equally common.

Sequenced material: PBMCs. This sequence originates from a woman aged 40 to 50 in good health and CMV-seronegative. The sequence links TRBV18 to TRBJ2-3, with TRBD1 matching 10 junction bases. This receptor carries the CDR3 CASSPGQGTDTQYF. At the DNA level, the sequence is TGTGCCAGCTCACCGGGACAGGGGACAGATACGCAGTATTTT.